The T cell receptor (beta chain) described here comes from a study of cytomegalovirus exposure and HLA in healthy donors. As concerns this clone: Its specificity is not known.

Whole-study findings and limits: The study recorded 164 TCR beta chains that were cytomegalovirus-associated. Analysis performed later found 16,951 TCR beta sequences associated with HLA alleles at 0.05 false discovery rate. Later analysis placed DRB1 highest and HLA-C lowest in TCR association rates, which differed by HLA locus.

PCR used 60 Vbeta primers and 13 Jbeta primers. The assay was immunoSEQ multiplex PCR, and TCRdb's table has in-frame clones only and misses some. The table lists more than 150,000 clones, approximately 85% of them singletons, with 9.3% in the top ten. CDR1 SNHLY and CDR2 FYNNEI come from the germline V gene. Germline trimming cut 6 bases from V and 1 base from J; bases unmatched to any gene: 3. The CDR3 is 15 residues long. This sequence joins TRBV2 and TRBJ2-6; 7 bases are a match to TRBD2. The TCR comes from a young man in good health and CMV-seropositive. Sample: PBMCs. The CDR3 nucleotides read TGTGCCAGCAGAAGGGAGGGATCTGGGGCCAACGTCCTGACTTTC. It specifies CASRREGSGANVLTF.